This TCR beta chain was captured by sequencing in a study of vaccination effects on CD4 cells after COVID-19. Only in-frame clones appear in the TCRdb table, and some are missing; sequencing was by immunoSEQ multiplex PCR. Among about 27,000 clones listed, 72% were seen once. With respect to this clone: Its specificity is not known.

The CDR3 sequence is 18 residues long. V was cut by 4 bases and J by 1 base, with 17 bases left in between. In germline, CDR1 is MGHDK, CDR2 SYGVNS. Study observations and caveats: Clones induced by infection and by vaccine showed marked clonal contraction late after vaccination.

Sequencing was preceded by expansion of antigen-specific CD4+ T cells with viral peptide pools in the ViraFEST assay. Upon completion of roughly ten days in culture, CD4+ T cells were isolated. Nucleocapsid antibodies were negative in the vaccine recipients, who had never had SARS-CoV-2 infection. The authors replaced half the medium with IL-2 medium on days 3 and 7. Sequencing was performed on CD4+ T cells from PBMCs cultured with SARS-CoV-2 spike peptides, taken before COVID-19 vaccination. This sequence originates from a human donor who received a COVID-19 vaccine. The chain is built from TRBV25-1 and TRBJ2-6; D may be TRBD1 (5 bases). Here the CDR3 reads CASSVQDPYASGANVLTF. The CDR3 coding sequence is TGTGCCAGCAGTGTACAGGATCCCTATGCATCTGGGGCCAACGTCCTGACTTTC.